This T cell receptor (beta chain) was identified in a study of T cells in localized non-small cell lung cancer. Profiling relied on immunoSEQ multiplex PCR, and the TCRdb table lists in-frame clones only, not all of them. The table records under 95,000 clones, over 75% of them present only once. Overall study results and limits: Owing to sequencing of a solitary tumor region, heterogeneity cannot be discounted.

Germline values: CDR1 SGDLS, CDR2 YYNGEE. This CDR3 has 16 amino acids. Trimming removed 0 bases from V and 0 bases from J, with 7 bases in between. With respect to this clone: Antigen: not known.

The clonotype comes from a female donor of 60 years or more with stage I lung adenocarcinoma. The sequencing used peripheral blood, collected before any cancer treatment. The chain combines TRBV9 with TRBJ2-6; D is unresolved. This chain's CDR3 is CASSVGASSGANVLTF. Written as DNA, the CDR3 is TGTGCCAGCAGCGTAGGGGCGAGCTCTGGGGCCAACGTCCTGACTTTC.